This T cell receptor (beta chain) was recovered during a study of blood T cell repertoires in COVID-19. Study-level background: Italy, Spain and the United States were the sources of the convalescent and acute COVID-19 samples. PBMCs, B-cell-depleted T cells, or T cells were the source of the cDNA or gDNA that made up the material.

Original processing methods: Scientists estimated how many nucleated cells there were by amplifying reference gene primers. Repertoires were generated with immunoSEQ multiplex PCR, while TCRdb's copy carries only in-frame clones and drops some. Clone size and V and J calls were adopted from that table, with D and trimming inferred from the DNA. The sample comprises 95,000 to 150,000 clones, about 87% of which are singletons, and roughly 29% rests with the top ten. Trimming removed 4 bases from V and 7 bases from J; junction bases left unmatched: 10. This CDR3 is built from 16 residues. Germline-derived CDR1 and CDR2 are SGHRS and YFSETQ. The sample holds one count of this clone.

Sequencing was carried out using peripheral blood. The genes are TRBV5-1 and TRBJ1-4; 10 bases line up with TRBD1. This TCR derives from a woman aged 70 to 79 with acute or convalescent COVID-19. The CDR3 is CASSREPGTGAEKLFF. CDR3 in DNA: TGCGCCAGCAGCAGGGAGCCCGGGACAGGGGCTGAAAAACTGTTTTTT.